This TCR beta chain was identified during a study of shared clonotypes between healthy human individuals. Whole-study findings and limits: How much donors shared clonotypes was expected to be affected by sequencing depth.

The naive CD8 fraction comprised CD45RO-negative cells positively selected for CCR7 and excluded terminally differentiated effector memory CD45RA+ cells. As regards this clone: Its antigen is undetermined.

Clones were sequenced by immunoSEQ multiplex PCR, and TCRdb holds only the in-frame ones, with some missing. The table lists over 2 million clones, just under 95% of them singletons, with approximately 1.2% in the top ten. Germline lookup yields CDR1 MNHEY and CDR2 SMNVEV (reference sequence). V was trimmed by 5 bases and J by 2 bases, leaving 13 bases between them. CDR3 length equals 15 residues. This sequence was found in a man aged 18 to 35 in good health. The V gene is TRBV27, the J gene TRBJ2-1; D not resolved. Sequenced: naive CD8+ T cells sorted from blood. The CDR3 DNA reads TGTGCCAGCAGTCACGACACCTTTCCCTACAATGAGCAGTTCTTC. Translated: CASSHDTFPYNEQFF.